This passage covers 25 T cell receptor beta chains from one sample sequenced in a study of T cells in Graves' hyperthyroidism and ophthalmopathy. TCR beta CDR3 region amplification was performed from RNA transcripts. The HTBI primer set drove a first-round RT-PCR of the TCR CDR3. TCRdb analysed the multiplex PCR reads with MiXCR anew, one entry per CDR3 protein. This sample has 650,000 to 800,000 distinct CDR3 sequences, with less than 45% found just once. Sequencing was done on a sample of peripheral blood or thyroid tissue (not recorded which). These receptors were collected from an adult man with Graves' disease, either hyperthyroidism or ophthalmopathy (not recorded which).

This clonotype has at least ten counts. The chain is built from TRBV7-9 and TRBJ1-1; no clear D gene. The length of the CDR3 is 15 residues. V lost 3 bases and J lost 1, with 12 bases in between. Germline V gives CDR1 SEHNR, CDR2 FQNEAQ (reference sequence). The CDR3 spells CASSFDGLRNTEAFF. The CDR3, as DNA: TGTGCCAGCAGCTTTGACGGCCTAAGGAACACTGAAGCTTTCTTT.

This sequence joins TRBV29-1 and TRBJ1-2, with D perhaps matching TRBD1 (6 bases). The CDR3 sequence is 14 residues long. Germline CDR1 SQVTM, CDR2 ANQGSEA. Trimming removed 5 bases from V and 6 bases from J, with 19 bases in between. In DNA, the CDR3 is TGCAGCGTTCTACCCCAGCACAGGGACCATGGCTACACCTTC. Translating it yields CSVLPQHRDHGYTF. The full variable domain, rest sourced from reference TRBV29-1 and TRBJ1-2, is SAVISQKPSRDICQRGTSLTIQCQVDSQVTMMFWYRQQPGQSLTLIATANQGSEATYESGFVIDKFPISRPNLTFSTLTVSNMSPEDSSIYLCSVLPQHRDHGYTFGSGTRLTVV.

The CDR3 protein is CASSLDSTGDQPQHF. CDR3 coding DNA: TGTGCCAGCAGCTTAGACAGCACAGGAGATCAGCCCCAGCATTTT. This chain uses TRBV7-9 with TRBJ1-5; the D gene is possibly TRBD1 (5 bases). Looked up from germline, CDR1 is SEHNR and CDR2 is FQNEAQ (reference sequence). The V end lost 1 base, the J end lost 5 bases, and 12 bases lay between the germline ends. The CDR3 has 15 amino acids.

DNA of the CDR3: TGTGCCAGCAGCGCCTACAGAGGCCCCCAGCATTTT. It yields the protein CASSAYRGPQHF. This rearrangement joins TRBV14 to TRBJ1-5; D remains ambiguous. V lost 5 bases, J lost 10 bases, and 12 bases lay in between. Germline CDR1 reads SGHDN; CDR2 reads FVKESK. This CDR3 contains 12 residues.

In its sample, this clonotype was seen a few times. The chain combines TRBV7-3 with TRBJ1-6; 7 bases are shared with TRBD1. The trim removed 10 bases at V and 7 bases at J, leaving 13 bases unmatched. CDR3 length: 15 amino acids. Germline V lookup: CDR1 SGHTA, CDR2 FQGTGA. The CDR3 reads CATKRGLRLNSPLHF. The CDR3 DNA reads TGTGCCACCAAGAGGGGGCTACGGTTGAATTCACCCCTCCACTTT.

This clonotype has only a few counts. V and J are TRBV7-8 and TRBJ1-1, with D possibly being TRBD1 (5 bases). The germline gives CDR1 SGHVS, CDR2 FQNEAQ. The CDR3 contains 16 residues. Trimming cost V 3 bases and J 1 base, with 15 bases left between them. The CDR3 is CASSFWGVQGNTEAFF. CDR3 nucleotides: TGTGCCAGCAGCTTTTGGGGCGTTCAGGGGAACACTGAAGCTTTCTTT. Drawing the rest from reference TRBV7-8 and TRBJ1-1, the complete variable domain is GAGVSQSPRYKVAKRGQDVALRCDPISGHVSLFWYQQALGQGPEFLTYFQNEAQLDKSGLPSDRFFAERPEGSVSTLKIQRTQQEDSAVYLCASSFWGVQGNTEAFFGQGTRLTVV.

J is TRBJ1-5 and V is TRBV4-1; the D is unclear. CDR1 and CDR2 (germline): MGHRA, YSYEKL. The CDR3 covers 15 residues. Trimming removed 1 base from V and 1 base from J, with 8 bases in between. Written as DNA, the CDR3 is TGCGCCAGCAGCCAAGTAGGGAGAAGCAATCAGCCCCAGCATTTT. Translation: CASSQVGRSNQPQHF.

The chain links TRBV19 to TRBJ2-5; 7 bases match TRBD2. Germline loops: CDR1 LNHDA, CDR2 SQIVND (reference sequence). The CDR3 loop spans 14 amino acids. Trimming took 0 bases from V and 4 from J; bases not matched to a gene: 2. CDR3 bases: TGTGCCAGTAGTATAGAGTGGGGGGGAGAGACCCAGTACTTC. Protein product: CASSIEWGGETQYF.

The chain is built from TRBV12-3 or TRBV12-4 and TRBJ1-2, with D perhaps matching TRBD1 (6 bases). V lost 5 bases to trimming and J lost 7 bases, with 20 bases between them. This CDR3 contains 15 residues. The CDR3 DNA reads TGTGCCAGCAGTCCTCGAGGGGGGGAAAAGGCTGGCTACACCTTC. Residues: CASSPRGGEKAGYTF.

The rearrangement links TRBV14 to TRBJ2-7, with TRBD1 matching 7 bases. V shed 1 base, J shed 3 bases, and the junction held 3 bases outside the gene matches. The CDR3 has 14 amino acids. The germline CDR1 and CDR2 sequences are SGHDN and FVKESK. CDR3 nucleotide sequence: TGTGCCAGCAGCCAAGCTTACAGGGGCTACGAGCAGTACTTC. The encoded protein is CASSQAYRGYEQYF.

CDR3 sequence (DNA): TGTGCCAGCAGCCCCAAGACAGGGGAGGGTGAAAAACTGTTTTTT. This translates into CASSPKTGEGEKLFF. This chain links TRBV7-8 with TRBJ1-4, with 8 bases matching TRBD1. This CDR3 comprises 15 residues. J was trimmed by 7 bases and V by 5 bases; bases with no gene match: 9. Germline-derived CDR1 and CDR2 are SGHVS and FQNEAQ.

In its sample, this clonotype was seen once. The chain joins TRBV7-2 to TRBJ2-5, with 7 bases identical to TRBD2. Germline loops: CDR1 SGHTA, CDR2 FQGNSA. Trimming removed 1 base from V and 1 base from J; junction bases left unmatched: 3. CDR3 size: 15 residues. CDR3 protein: CASSLVAGVQETQYF. The CDR3 region has the DNA TGTGCCAGCAGCTTAGTGGCGGGAGTCCAAGAGACCCAGTACTTC.

This clonotype has at least ten counts. The rearrangement links TRBV25-1 to TRBJ2-6; D ambiguous. This CDR3 spans 16 amino acids. Per the germline V gene, CDR1 is MGHDK and CDR2 is SYGVNS. V lost 1 base and J 1 base, leaving 8 bases between the germline ends. The CDR3: CASSELAVSGANVLTF. The CDR3 region has the DNA TGTGCCAGCAGTGAATTAGCAGTTTCTGGGGCCAACGTCCTGACTTTC.

On this clonotype: A read error may be the cause here, since a much bigger clone is one base away. The CDR3 nucleotides read TGCAGCGTTGATGTATCCTACGAGCAGTACTTC. Translating gives CSVDVSYEQYF. The chain joins TRBV29-1 to TRBJ2-7; D ambiguous. The CDR3 runs to 11 residues. Per the germline V gene, CDR1 is SQVTM and CDR2 is ANQGSEA. Trimming removed 3 bases from V and 1 base from J, with 4 bases in between.

This clonotype was recorded at least ten times. The CDR3 reads CAIRTAYEQYF. CDR3 sequence (DNA): TGTGCCATCAGGACAGCCTACGAGCAGTACTTC. The chain carries TRBV10-3 and TRBJ2-7; tentative D call: TRBD1 (5 bases). There are 11 residues in the CDR3. In germline, CDR1 is ENHRY, CDR2 SYGVKD. The ends were cut back, 6 bases at V and 2 bases at J, with 5 bases in the middle.

The CDR3 region is CSARGCHPGTLGEQYF. The DNA for the CDR3 is TGCAGTGCTAGAGGTTGCCATCCCGGGACATTGGGCGAGCAGTACTTC. This chain connects TRBV20-1 to TRBJ2-7, with D possibly TRBD1 on 6 matching bases. V lost 1 base and J 6 bases, leaving 22 bases between the germline ends. This CDR3 region has 16 residues. The germline V gene encodes CDR1 DFQATT and CDR2 SNEGSKA (reference sequence).

This clonotype was seen repeatedly, ten times or more. This chain uses TRBV2 with TRBJ2-5, with 7 bases lining up with TRBD2. The germline V gene has CDR1 SNHLY and CDR2 FYNNEI. This CDR3 spans 13 amino acids. The V segment lost 7 bases and the J segment 7 bases; nucleotides outside the gene matches: 9. As DNA, the CDR3 is TGTGCCAGCATCCCGGGAGGTTCCGTGACCCAGTACTTC. The encoded protein is CASIPGGSVTQYF.

The chain employs TRBV29-1 and TRBJ1-5; 10 nucleotides align to TRBD1. This CDR3 comprises 18 residues. Germline-derived CDR1 and CDR2 are SQVTM and ANQGSEA. CDR3 loop: CSTETGGAEQASNQPQHF. CDR3 bases: TGCAGTACTGAGACAGGGGGCGCGGAACAGGCTAGCAATCAGCCCCAGCATTTT.

The chain has TRBV7-9 and TRBJ2-5; 9 positions agree with TRBD1. The germline gives CDR1 SEHNR, CDR2 FQNEAQ (reference sequence). This CDR3 is built from 14 residues. The J segment lost 9 bases and the V segment lost 4 bases, leaving 9 bases of the junction unmatched. CDR3 loop: CASSWGQGNQPQYF. The CDR3 region has the DNA TGTGCCAGCAGCTGGGGACAGGGCAATCAGCCCCAGTACTTC. Filled out from reference TRBV7-9 and TRBJ2-5, the complete variable domain reads DTGVSQNPRHKITKRGQNVTFRCDPISEHNRLYWYRQTLGQGPEFLTYFQNEAQLEKSRLLSDRFSAERPKGSFSTLEIQRTEQGDSAMYLCASSWGQGNQPQYFGPGTRLLVL.

This clonotype was recorded once. V is TRBV29-1 and J is TRBJ1-2; possible D gene TRBD1, 6 bases. Looked up from germline, CDR1 is SQVTM and CDR2 is ANQGSEA. The V end lost 4 bases, the J end lost 3 bases, and 15 bases lay between the germline ends. This CDR3 spans 14 amino acids. The CDR3: CSVGGEQGDYGYTF. The CDR3 region has the DNA TGCAGCGTTGGGGGTGAACAGGGTGACTATGGCTACACCTTC.

This clonotype was observed many times. This chain uses TRBV7-9 with TRBJ1-1; no clear D gene. V was cut by 1 base and J by 8 bases, with 8 bases left in between. The germline CDR1 and CDR2 sequences are SEHNR and FQNEAQ (reference sequence). This CDR3 is built from 12 residues. CDR3 protein: CASSLGRGEAFF. CDR3 DNA sequence: TGTGCCAGCAGCTTAGGGCGCGGAGAAGCTTTCTTT.

This clonotype was counted between two and nine times. The V gene is TRBV12-3 or TRBV12-4, the J gene TRBJ1-1; D not certain. V lost 5 bases, J lost 3 bases, and 16 bases lay in between. The CDR3 runs 15 residues. The DNA of the CDR3 is TGTGCCAGCAGTCCCAGAGGGCAGGAGTACACTGAAGCTTTCTTT. It is translated as CASSPRGQEYTEAFF.

The chain couples TRBV25-1 to TRBJ1-6, with 7 bases lining up with TRBD1. CDR3 length equals 15 residues. J gave up 10 bases and V 8 bases, and 14 bases lay outside the gene matches. CDR1 is MGHDK and CDR2 is SYGVNS in the germline V gene. CDR3 residues: CASVCEGAEGSPLHF. In DNA form, the CDR3 reads TGTGCCAGCGTTTGCGAGGGGGCGGAAGGCTCACCCCTCCACTTT.

The gene calls are TRBV9 and TRBJ1-1; 7 nucleotides align to TRBD1. The CDR3 spans 18 residues. Germline trimming cut 3 bases from V and 1 base from J; bases unmatched to any gene: 15. Germline-derived CDR1 and CDR2 are SGDLS and YYNGEE. This chain's CDR3 is CASSAETRPGQRNTEAFF. The DNA for the CDR3 is TGTGCCAGCAGCGCCGAGACCCGTCCGGGACAGCGGAACACTGAAGCTTTCTTT. Combining the CDR3 with reference TRBV9 and TRBJ1-1 gives the whole variable domain DSGVTQTPKHLITATGQRVTLRCSPRSGDLSVYWYQQSLDQGLQFLIQYYNGEERAKGNILERFSAQQFPDLHSELNLSSLELGDSALYFCASSAETRPGQRNTEAFFGQGTRLTVV.

In its sample, this clonotype was seen a few times. CDR3 protein: CSASTQGPYEQYF. In DNA form, the CDR3 reads TGCAGTGCAAGTACCCAGGGACCCTACGAGCAGTACTTC. The chain carries TRBV20-1 and TRBJ2-7; the D call may be TRBD1 or TRBD2 (5 bases each). The V gene's germline CDR1 is DFQATT and CDR2 SNEGSKA (reference sequence). The ends were cut back, 6 bases at V and 2 bases at J, with 14 bases in the middle. This CDR3 is built from 13 residues.